This is a list of T cell receptor beta chains from one sample in a study of cytomegalovirus exposure and HLA in healthy donors. Profiling relied on immunoSEQ multiplex PCR, and the TCRdb table lists in-frame clones only, not all of them. The sample carries around 210,000 clones, approximately 81% recorded once. Sequencing was carried out using PBMCs. These receptors were collected from a girl aged 2 to 9 in good health and CMV-seronegative. The CDR3 runs from the conserved cysteine through the conserved F or W. Each record gives: D gene, clone size, J gene, V gene, CDR3 DNA, CDR3 protein. A D gene is named only where the DNA matches it firmly. Only some rows state a clone size, as once, few, many or a class for expanded clones.

>-|-|TRBJ1-1|TRBV21-1
TGTGCCAGCAGCAAAGAGAGGGTGAGGCTGAACACTGAAGCTTTCTTT
CASSKERVRLNTEAFF
>TRBD1|-|TRBJ2-5|TRBV29-1
TGCAGCGTTGAAGATCATGGGACAGGGGGAGAGACCCAGTACTTC
CSVEDHGTGGETQYF
>TRBD1|-|TRBJ2-1|TRBV11-2
TGTGCCAGCAGCTCCCGGACAGGTCTGTCCTACAATGAGCAGTTCTTC
CASSSRTGLSYNEQFF
>-|-|TRBJ2-2|TRBV7-6
TGTGCCAGCAGCTTATCGCGGTCCGGGGAGCTGTTTTTT
CASSLSRSGELFF
>-|-|TRBJ2-7|TRBV18
TGTGCCAGCTCACCCAGGGCCTACGAGCAGTACTTC
CASSPRAYEQYF
>-|-|TRBJ1-2|TRBV5-1
TGCGCCAGCAGCCGCAAATCAGGGGACTATGGCTACACCTTC
CASSRKSGDYGYTF
>TRBD1|-|TRBJ2-7|TRBV6-6
TGTGCCAGCAGTTACGGACAGGCGATTTTCTACGAGCAGTACTTC
CASSYGQAIFYEQYF
>-|-|TRBJ1-1|TRBV7-2
TGTGCCAGCAGCTTAGGGCCATGGGGCTCTGAAGCTTTCTTT
CASSLGPWGSEAFF
>TRBD1|-|TRBJ1-2|TRBV27
TGTGCCAGCAGTTTGGTGGGACAGGGAGTTAACTATGGCTACACCTTC
CASSLVGQGVNYGYTF
>TRBD2|once|TRBJ2-1|TRBV2
TGTGCCAGCACCTCGGGACTAGCGGATTACAATGAGCAGTTCTTC
CASTSGLADYNEQFF
>TRBD1|-|TRBJ1-2|TRBV6-5
TGTGCCAGCAGTTACCGGTACAGGGGGCCGAATGGCTACACCTTC
CASSYRYRGPNGYTF
>-|-|TRBJ1-2|TRBV6-1
TGTGCCAGCAGAAGTCGCGAATGGGCAGTCTATGGCTACACCTTC
CASRSREWAVYGYTF
>-|few|TRBJ1-3|TRBV5-1
TGCGCCAGCAGCTTGGCCTTCGGAAACACCATATATTTT
CASSLAFGNTIYF
>-|-|TRBJ2-7|TRBV29-1
TGCAGCGTTGAATTTTCTTACGAGCAGTACTTC
CSVEFSYEQYF
>TRBD1|-|TRBJ2-7|TRBV30
TGTGCCTGGAGCCAAGGGACAGGGGGCCCTACCTACGAGCAGTACTTC
CAWSQGTGGPTYEQYF
>TRBD1|-|TRBJ1-3|TRBV5-1
TGCGCCAGCAGCCCCGAGACAGGGTTAAACACCATATATTTT
CASSPETGLNTIYF
>-|-|TRBJ1-1|TRBV7-8
TGTGCCAGCAGCTACACCAGGGCTGAGAACACTGAAGCTTTCTTT
CASSYTRAENTEAFF
>TRBD1|-|TRBJ2-5|TRBV19
TGTGCCAGTAGTATCCGGGACAGGGGAGAGACCCAGTACTTC
CASSIRDRGETQYF
>TRBD1|-|TRBJ2-2|TRBV10-3
TGTGCCATCAGTGGGACAGGGAACACCGGGGAGCTGTTTTTT
CAISGTGNTGELFF
>-|few|TRBJ1-1|TRBV7-9
TGTGCCAGCAGCCCCCTGGCGGGTGGGAACACTGAAGCTTTCTTT
CASSPLAGGNTEAFF
>TRBD2|-|TRBJ2-1|TRBV6-5
TGTGCCAGCAGTTACTCGACCAGCGGGAGAAATGAGCAGTTCTTC
CASSYSTSGRNEQFF
>TRBD2|-|TRBJ2-1|TRBV7-9
TGTGCCAGCATGATAGTGTTATCTAGCGGCACCTACAATGAGCAGTTCTTC
CASMIVLSSGTYNEQFF
>TRBD2|-|TRBJ2-3|TRBV4-2
TGTGCCAGCAGCCAAGGGACTAGCGGGTTCACAGATACGCAGTATTTT
CASSQGTSGFTDTQYF
>TRBD2|-|TRBJ2-5|TRBV5-8
TGTGCCAGCACGGCGCGGGAGGGCCTAGTGGAGACCCAGTACTTC
CASTAREGLVETQYF
>-|-|TRBJ2-7|TRBV7-2
TGTGCCAGCAGCTCCCTAGGTAGCGAGCAGTACTTC
CASSSLGSEQYF
>-|-|TRBJ2-7|TRBV27
TGTGCCAGCAGTTTAGGGGCAGCCCCTTACGAGCAGTACTTC
CASSLGAAPYEQYF
>TRBD1|-|TRBJ1-2|TRBV7-9
TGTGCCAGCAGTCTAAACCGACAGGGTACTAACTATGGCTACACCTTC
CASSLNRQGTNYGYTF
>-|-|TRBJ2-7|TRBV5-1
TGCGCCAGCAGCGGCGGATCGCTCTACGAGCAGTACTTC
CASSGGSLYEQYF
>-|-|TRBJ1-1|TRBV7-8
TGTGCCAGCAGCCGGGGGGAGTCGGCTTTCTTT
CASSRGESAFF
>TRBD2|-|TRBJ2-7|TRBV30
TGTGCCTGGACTAGCGGGAGGTCCAATCTCCCCTACGAGCAGTACTTC
CAWTSGRSNLPYEQYF
>-|-|TRBJ2-7|TRBV28
TGTGCTAGTGGCGAGCGCTACGAGCAGTACTTC
CASGERYEQYF
>-|-|TRBJ2-2|TRBV12-2
TGTGCAAGTCGCACGCGGACTAGCGGGCTCTCCTTATACACCGGGGAGCTGTTTTTT
CASRTRTSGLSLYTGELFF
>-|-|TRBJ1-5|TRBV5-1
TGCGCCAGCAGCTTGGAAGGGGGTAATCAGCCCCAGCATTTT
CASSLEGGNQPQHF
>-|-|TRBJ1-5|TRBV10-3
TGTGCCACCGGGTGGGAGACTAATCAGCCCCAGCATTTT
CATGWETNQPQHF
>-|-|TRBJ2-5|TRBV7-9
TGTGCCAGCAGCTTAAGCATCGCGCAAGAGACCCAGTACTTC
CASSLSIAQETQYF
>-|few|TRBJ1-1|TRBV10-1
TGCGCCAGCAGTGAGACTAAGGACATGAACACTGAAGCTTTCTTT
CASSETKDMNTEAFF
>-|once|TRBJ2-6|TRBV13
TGTGCCAGCAGCTCCCACAGCTCCCAAGCCAACGTCCTGACTTTC
CASSSHSSQANVLTF
>-|-|TRBJ2-7|TRBV30
TGTGCCTGGAGTTGGGCAGGGATTAGTTACGAGCAGTACTTC
CAWSWAGISYEQYF
>TRBD1|-|TRBJ1-5|TRBV5-5
TGTGCCAGCAGCTCTCGACAGGGTAACAATCAGCCCCAGCATTTT
CASSSRQGNNQPQHF
>TRBD1|-|TRBJ1-2|TRBV7-3
TGTGCCAGCAGCTCCGGACAGGCAGGGAACTATGGCTACACCTTC
CASSSGQAGNYGYTF
>TRBD2|-|TRBJ2-7|TRBV6-4
TGTGCCAGCAGTGACCAGCGGGGGGTCTACGAGCAGTACTTC
CASSDQRGVYEQYF
>TRBD1|few|TRBJ1-2|TRBV19
TGTGCCAGTAGTATAGGGACAGGGTTTTTTGGCTACACCTTC
CASSIGTGFFGYTF
>-|-|TRBJ2-1|TRBV7-2
TGTGCCAGCAGCTACTCTCCCTTTTGGCGGGACCCGCAGTTCTTC
CASSYSPFWRDPQFF
>-|-|TRBJ2-5|TRBV7-9
TGTGCCAGCAGCTTCCTCGAGGGGGGGGAGACCCAGTACTTC
CASSFLEGGETQYF
>-|-|TRBJ2-7|TRBV5-6
TGTGCCAGCAGCTTATCCGCGGGACGGTACTACGAGCAGTACTTC
CASSLSAGRYYEQYF
>TRBD2|-|TRBJ2-7|TRBV6-5
TGTGCCAGCAGTGTAACCGGGACTAACTCCTACGAGCAGTACTTC
CASSVTGTNSYEQYF
>-|few|TRBJ2-1|TRBV6-5
TGTGCCAGCACAAGCGGTGAGCCCTACAATGAGCAGTTCTTC
CASTSGEPYNEQFF
>-|once|TRBJ2-5|TRBV21-1
TGTGCCAGCAGCAAAGGTGTTAGGGGTCCACCTCAAGAGACCCAGTACTTC
CASSKGVRGPPQETQYF
>-|-|TRBJ1-4|TRBV19
TGTGCCAGTAGTAGCCTAAGGAGTGTAGCAACTAATGAAAAACTGTTTTTT
CASSSLRSVATNEKLFF
>-|few|TRBJ2-7|TRBV4-2
TGTGCCAGCAGCCAAGAGGACACCTCTCGGGAGCAGTACTTC
CASSQEDTSREQYF
>TRBD2|-|TRBJ2-2|TRBV2
TGTGCCAGCAGATCGGGGGGGGCCCACACCGGGGAGCTGTTTTTT
CASRSGGAHTGELFF
>TRBD1|-|TRBJ2-1|TRBV18
TGTGCCAGCTCACGACAGGGCTCCTACAATGAGCAGTTCTTC
CASSRQGSYNEQFF
>-|-|TRBJ1-6|TRBV5-6
TGTGCCAGCAGCTTATTCCCGGACACCTACTCCTATAATTCACCCCTCCACTTT
CASSLFPDTYSYNSPLHF